This T cell receptor (beta chain) was sequenced for a study of response to subunit inactivated influenza vaccine listed by TCRdb under 2018. With regard to the full study: Deep quantitative T cell receptor repertoire profiling was used in the study to track responses to a trivalent subunit inactivated influenza vaccine.

The CDR3 holds 15 amino acids from the cysteine to the phenylalanine. CDR3 DNA only is kept here, 45 bases in frame from base 1. For this chain, trimming is 8 bases at the V end and 0 bases at the J end, and the number of junction bases without a gene match is 10. In the germline V gene, CDR1 corresponds to MNHEY and CDR2 to SVGEGT. Per the publication, the time point label means: around 45 days after influenza vaccine administration. Preparation of the library involved RT-PCR. TCRdb lists the instrument as Illumina HiSeq 2500. Using fastp trimming at Q25 and MiXCR clonotype assembly, TCRdb reanalyzed the public sequencing data and kept in-frame beta chains. CDR3 protein duplicates are merged, each entry listing the most common genes and DNA. The sample profile shows some 500,000 distinct CDR3 sequences; over 10% of them were found once. Around 14% of the sample is held by the ten biggest clonotypes.

What the research found in general, with its limitations: It was suggested by the authors that each seasonal influenza vaccination may recruit only a limited number of new T cells.

Worth noting for this clonotype: The antigen it recognizes is unknown. No much larger clone is present one base from it, and per-base qualities are unavailable.

This receptor was obtained from a man between 45 and 60 years old who received an inactivated influenza vaccine. Donor details come from another sample of the same person, matched by shared clones. The sequence joins TRBV6-2 or TRBV6-3 to TRBJ2-7, with 7 bases matching TRBD1. The starting material was PBMCs from blood, obtained more than 35 days after vaccination. The DNA sequence is given as TGTGCCAGCCATTGGTTCAGGGGGTCCTCCTACGAGCAGTACTTC. This translates into CASHWFRGSSYEQYF.